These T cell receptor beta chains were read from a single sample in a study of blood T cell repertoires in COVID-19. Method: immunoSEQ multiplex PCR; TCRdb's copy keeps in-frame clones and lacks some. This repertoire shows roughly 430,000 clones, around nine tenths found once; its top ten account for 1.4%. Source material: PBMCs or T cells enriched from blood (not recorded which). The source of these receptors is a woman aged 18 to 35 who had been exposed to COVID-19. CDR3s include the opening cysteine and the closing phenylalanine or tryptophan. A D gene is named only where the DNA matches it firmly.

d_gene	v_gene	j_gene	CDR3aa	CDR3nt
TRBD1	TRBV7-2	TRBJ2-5	CASSYRGGQGPETQYF	TGTGCCAGCAGCTACAGAGGGGGACAGGGGCCGGAGACCCAGTACTTC
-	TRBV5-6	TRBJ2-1	CASSSPASWGERSYNEQFF	TGTGCCAGCAGCTCGCCCGCCTCCTGGGGAGAACGCTCCTACAATGAGCAGTTCTTC
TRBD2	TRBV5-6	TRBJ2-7	CASSRGLAGNEQYF	TGTGCCAGCAGCCGGGGACTAGCGGGGAACGAGCAGTACTTC
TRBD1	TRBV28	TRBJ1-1	CASSSDRKVAFF	TGTGCCAGCAGTTCGGACAGGAAGGTGGCTTTCTTT
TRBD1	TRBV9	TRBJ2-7	CASSVGPTGGSYEQYF	TGTGCCAGCAGCGTTGGACCGACAGGGGGCTCCTACGAGCAGTACTTC
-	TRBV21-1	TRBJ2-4	CASSKVSREGLCAKNIQYF	TGTGCCAGCAGCAAAGTGTCGCGGGAGGGCCTGTGCGCCAAAAACATTCAGTACTTC
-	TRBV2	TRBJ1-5	CASSSLGVNQPQHF	TGTGCCAGCAGCTCACTCGGAGTTAATCAGCCCCAGCATTTT
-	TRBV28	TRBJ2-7	CASSRQGLYEQYF	TGTGCCAGCAGTAGGCAGGGGCTCTACGAGCAGTACTTC
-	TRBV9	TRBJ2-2	CASSVGDTNTGELFF	TGTGCCAGCAGCGTAGGTGACACCAACACCGGGGAGCTGTTTTTT
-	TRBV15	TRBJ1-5	CATSRERQADNQPQHF	TGTGCCACCAGCAGAGAACGACAGGCCGATAATCAGCCCCAGCATTTT
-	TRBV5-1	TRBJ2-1	CASSQPGSNEQFF	TGCGCCAGCAGCCAGCCAGGGTCAAATGAGCAGTTCTTC
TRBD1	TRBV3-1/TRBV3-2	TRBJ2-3	CASSRSGTGTDTQYF	TGTGCCAGCAGCCGATCCGGGACAGGCACAGATACGCAGTATTTT
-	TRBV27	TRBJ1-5	CASSLGGSQPQHF	TGTGCCAGCAGTTTAGGAGGGAGCCAGCCCCAGCATTTT
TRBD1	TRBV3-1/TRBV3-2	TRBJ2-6	CASSPGQGWANVLTF	TGTGCCAGCAGCCCCGGACAGGGCTGGGCCAACGTCCTGACTTTC
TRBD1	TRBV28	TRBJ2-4	CASSKATGGRNIQYF	TGTGCCAGCAGTAAAGCGACAGGGGGCCGGAACATTCAGTACTTC